The clone carrying this T cell receptor (beta chain) was detected many times. Its specificity is not known. These data come from a study of breast tumors, draining lymph nodes, adjacent tissues. Broader study findings: Most tumor T cells seemingly derive from lymph node, then expand in tumor. Compared with basal-like, luminal-like tumors shared significantly more repertoire with nontumor tissue. Tumors had less TCR diversity than lymph nodes, more than nontumor tissue. The lymph node origin of tumor T cells was framed as consistent with a hypothesis, not demonstrated.

From germline, CDR1 is SEHNR and CDR2 FQNEAQ (reference sequence). V shed 4 bases and J shed 2 bases, with 12 bases lying between them. The CDR3 has 14 amino acids. TCRdb fed the multiplex PCR reads into MiXCR, producing one record per CDR3 protein. Of 30,000 to 40,000 distinct CDR3 sequences listed, 36% are singletons. The V call is TRBV7-9, the J call TRBJ2-7; D not resolved. Source material: breast tumor tissue. This TCR derives from a female donor with breast cancer. Some clones in this sample may be carry-over from other donors' samples. This chain's CDR3 is CASSSWEPAYEQYF. CDR3 sequence (DNA): TGTGCCAGCAGCTCCTGGGAACCCGCCTACGAGCAGTACTTC.